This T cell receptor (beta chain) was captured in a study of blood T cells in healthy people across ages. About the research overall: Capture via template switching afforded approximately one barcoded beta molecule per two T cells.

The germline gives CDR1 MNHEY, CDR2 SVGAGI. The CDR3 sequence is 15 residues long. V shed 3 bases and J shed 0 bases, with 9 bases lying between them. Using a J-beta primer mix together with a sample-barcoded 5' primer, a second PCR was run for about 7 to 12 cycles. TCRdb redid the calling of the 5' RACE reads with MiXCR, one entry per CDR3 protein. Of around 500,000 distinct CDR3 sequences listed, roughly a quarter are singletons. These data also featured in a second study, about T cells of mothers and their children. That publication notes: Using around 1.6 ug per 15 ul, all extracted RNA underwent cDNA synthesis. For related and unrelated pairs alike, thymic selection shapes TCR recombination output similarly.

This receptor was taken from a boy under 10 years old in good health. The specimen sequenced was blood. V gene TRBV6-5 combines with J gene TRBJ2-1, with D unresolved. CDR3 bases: TGTGCCAGCAGTTATGACAAGAGCTCCTACAATGAGCAGTTCTTC. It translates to CASSYDKSSYNEQFF.